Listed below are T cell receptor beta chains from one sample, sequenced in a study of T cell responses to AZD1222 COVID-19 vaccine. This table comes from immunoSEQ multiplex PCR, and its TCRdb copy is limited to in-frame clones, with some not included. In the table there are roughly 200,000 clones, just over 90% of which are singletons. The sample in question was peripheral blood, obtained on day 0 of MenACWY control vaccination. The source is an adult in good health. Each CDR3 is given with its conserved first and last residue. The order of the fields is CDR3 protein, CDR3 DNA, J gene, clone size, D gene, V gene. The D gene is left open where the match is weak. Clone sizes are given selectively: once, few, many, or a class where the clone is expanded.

cdr3_aa: CASRPDSGYGYTF
cdr3_nt: TGTGCCAGCAGACCAGACAGTGGGTATGGCTACACCTTC
j_call: TRBJ1-2
clone_size: NA
d_call: NA
v_call: TRBV6-5

cdr3_aa: CASSPLLGNTEAFF
cdr3_nt: TGTGCCAGCAGCCCACTGTTGGGGAACACTGAAGCTTTCTTT
j_call: TRBJ1-1
clone_size: NA
d_call: NA
v_call: TRBV14

cdr3_aa: CASSAYRGGAISTDTQYF
cdr3_nt: TGTGCCAGCAGCGCCTACAGGGGAGGGGCTATTAGCACAGATACGCAGTATTTT
j_call: TRBJ2-3
clone_size: NA
d_call: NA
v_call: TRBV7-2

cdr3_aa: CASRRQGAGNTEAFF
cdr3_nt: TGTGCCAGCAGACGCCAGGGTGCTGGGAACACTGAAGCTTTCTTT
j_call: TRBJ1-1
clone_size: NA
d_call: NA
v_call: TRBV6-5

cdr3_aa: CASSVSGGFQETQYF
cdr3_nt: TGTGCCAGCAGCGTAAGCGGGGGGTTTCAAGAGACCCAGTACTTC
j_call: TRBJ2-5
clone_size: NA
d_call: TRBD2
v_call: TRBV9

cdr3_aa: CASSYSGRTSGYGYTF
cdr3_nt: TGTGCCAGCAGTTACTCGGGACGGACGTCAGGCTATGGCTACACCTTC
j_call: TRBJ1-2
clone_size: NA
d_call: NA
v_call: TRBV6-5

cdr3_aa: CASSVVGADRVETQYF
cdr3_nt: TGTGCCAGCAGCGTAGTGGGTGCCGACAGGGTAGAGACCCAGTACTTC
j_call: TRBJ2-5
clone_size: once
d_call: TRBD1
v_call: TRBV9

cdr3_aa: CASRNRGLGGYTF
cdr3_nt: TGTGCCAGCAGGAACAGGGGCCTTGGCGGCTACACCTTC
j_call: TRBJ1-2
clone_size: NA
d_call: TRBD1
v_call: TRBV2

cdr3_aa: CASTFGQGLLEKLFF
cdr3_nt: TGTGCCAGCACTTTTGGACAGGGGCTTCTTGAAAAACTGTTTTTT
j_call: TRBJ1-4
clone_size: NA
d_call: TRBD1
v_call: TRBV28

cdr3_aa: CASSVGLDDGYTF
cdr3_nt: TGTGCCAGCAGCGTAGGTTTAGACGATGGCTACACCTTC
j_call: TRBJ1-2
clone_size: NA
d_call: NA
v_call: TRBV9

cdr3_aa: CASSILGTGYGYTF
cdr3_nt: TGTGCCAGTAGTATTTTAGGCACAGGCTATGGCTACACCTTC
j_call: TRBJ1-2
clone_size: NA
d_call: NA
v_call: TRBV19

cdr3_aa: CAWNRGHSPLHF
cdr3_nt: TGTGCCTGGAACAGGGGTCATTCACCCCTCCACTTT
j_call: TRBJ1-6
clone_size: NA
d_call: TRBD1
v_call: TRBV30

cdr3_aa: CASSQDLGGTQYF
cdr3_nt: TGTGCCAGCAGCCAAGATCTTGGAGGGACCCAGTACTTC
j_call: TRBJ2-5
clone_size: NA
d_call: NA
v_call: TRBV3-1/TRBV3-2

cdr3_aa: CASSPSLRAENTEAFF
cdr3_nt: TGTGCCAGCAGCCCTAGCCTTCGGGCAGAGAACACTGAAGCTTTCTTT
j_call: TRBJ1-1
clone_size: NA
d_call: NA
v_call: TRBV7-9

cdr3_aa: CAISASGGVHEQYF
cdr3_nt: TGTGCCATCAGTGCAAGCGGGGGGGTACACGAGCAGTACTTC
j_call: TRBJ2-7
clone_size: NA
d_call: TRBD2
v_call: TRBV10-3

cdr3_aa: CASSYPGQGPLVMNTEAFF
cdr3_nt: TGTGCCAGCAGTTACCCCGGACAGGGCCCGTTGGTGATGAACACTGAAGCTTTCTTT
j_call: TRBJ1-1
clone_size: NA
d_call: TRBD1
v_call: TRBV6-2/TRBV6-3

cdr3_aa: CASSLGTSVDTDTQYF
cdr3_nt: TGCGCCAGCAGTCTCGGAACTAGCGTGGACACAGATACGCAGTATTTT
j_call: TRBJ2-3
clone_size: NA
d_call: TRBD2
v_call: TRBV5-1

cdr3_aa: CASGLGTGTIYEQYF
cdr3_nt: TGTGCTAGTGGTTTAGGGACAGGGACCATCTACGAGCAGTACTTC
j_call: TRBJ2-7
clone_size: few
d_call: TRBD1
v_call: TRBV12-5

cdr3_aa: CASSSGSQIKNIQYF
cdr3_nt: TGTGCCAGCAGCTCTGGGTCACAGATCAAAAACATTCAGTACTTC
j_call: TRBJ2-4
clone_size: few
d_call: NA
v_call: TRBV7-2

cdr3_aa: CAKGPGTGELFF
cdr3_nt: TGTGCCAAGGGCCCCGGGACCGGGGAGCTGTTTTTT
j_call: TRBJ2-2
clone_size: NA
d_call: NA
v_call: TRBV10-3

cdr3_aa: CASSPSLGGGFVTQYF
cdr3_nt: TGTGCTAGCAGCCCCTCGCTCGGGGGGGGCTTCGTGACCCAGTACTTC
j_call: TRBJ2-5
clone_size: NA
d_call: TRBD2
v_call: TRBV7-7

cdr3_aa: CASSSRLAGAVDTQYF
cdr3_nt: TGTGCCAGCAGCTCAAGACTAGCGGGGGCCGTAGATACGCAGTATTTT
j_call: TRBJ2-3
clone_size: NA
d_call: TRBD2
v_call: TRBV5-4

cdr3_aa: CASSYDLYSNQPQHF
cdr3_nt: TGTGCCAGCAGTTACGATCTATATAGCAATCAGCCCCAGCATTTT
j_call: TRBJ1-5
clone_size: once
d_call: NA
v_call: TRBV6-5

cdr3_aa: CAWSVLGVGQAFF
cdr3_nt: TGTGCCTGGAGTGTATTGGGGGTAGGGCAAGCTTTCTTT
j_call: TRBJ1-1
clone_size: NA
d_call: NA
v_call: TRBV30

cdr3_aa: CASSEALRGGELFF
cdr3_nt: TGTGCCAGCAGTGAAGCGCTTCGGGGCGGGGAGCTGTTTTTT
j_call: TRBJ2-2
clone_size: NA
d_call: NA
v_call: TRBV2

cdr3_aa: CASSLNRGSADTQYF
cdr3_nt: TGTGCCAGCAGCTTGAACAGGGGTAGCGCAGATACGCAGTATTTT
j_call: TRBJ2-3
clone_size: NA
d_call: TRBD1
v_call: TRBV11-2

cdr3_aa: CASSHGDTMNTEAFF
cdr3_nt: TGTGCCAGCAGCCACGGGGACACTATGAACACTGAAGCTTTCTTT
j_call: TRBJ1-1
clone_size: NA
d_call: NA
v_call: TRBV3-1/TRBV3-2

cdr3_aa: CSASLPREGTEKLFF
cdr3_nt: TGCAGTGCTAGTCTCCCTCGGGAGGGGACTGAAAAACTGTTTTTT
j_call: TRBJ1-4
clone_size: NA
d_call: NA
v_call: TRBV20-1

cdr3_aa: CASSLATGTSNTEAFF
cdr3_nt: TGTGCCAGCTCACTCGCAACCGGGACGTCGAACACTGAAGCTTTCTTT
j_call: TRBJ1-1
clone_size: NA
d_call: NA
v_call: TRBV18

cdr3_aa: CASSPRRLAGGETQYF
cdr3_nt: TGTGCCAGCAGCCCGCGCAGACTAGCGGGGGGCGAGACCCAGTACTTC
j_call: TRBJ2-5
clone_size: NA
d_call: TRBD2
v_call: TRBV7-2

cdr3_aa: CASSTTSASSYEQYF
cdr3_nt: TGTGCCAGTAGTACCACTAGCGCCAGCTCCTACGAGCAGTACTTC
j_call: TRBJ2-7
clone_size: NA
d_call: TRBD2
v_call: TRBV19

cdr3_aa: CASSIQGVNGNSPLHF
cdr3_nt: TGTGCCAGTAGTATTCAGGGGGTTAATGGAAATTCACCCCTCCACTTT
j_call: TRBJ1-6
clone_size: NA
d_call: TRBD1
v_call: TRBV19

cdr3_aa: CASSQGDRGRSYGYTF
cdr3_nt: TGTGCCAGCAGCCAAGGGGACAGGGGGCGCAGCTATGGCTACACCTTC
j_call: TRBJ1-2
clone_size: NA
d_call: TRBD1
v_call: TRBV3-1/TRBV3-2

cdr3_aa: CASRTGQGSTYGYTF
cdr3_nt: TGTGCCAGCAGGACCGGACAGGGAAGTACCTATGGCTACACCTTC
j_call: TRBJ1-2
clone_size: NA
d_call: TRBD1
v_call: TRBV6-5

cdr3_aa: CASRPQSTEAFF
cdr3_nt: TGTGCCAGCAGACCACAAAGCACTGAAGCTTTCTTT
j_call: TRBJ1-1
clone_size: NA
d_call: NA
v_call: TRBV6-6

cdr3_aa: CAWSVSGFYNSPLHF
cdr3_nt: TGTGCCTGGAGTGTATCCGGGTTTTATAATTCACCCCTCCACTTT
j_call: TRBJ1-6
clone_size: NA
d_call: NA
v_call: TRBV30

cdr3_aa: CASSPDALNYGYTF
cdr3_nt: TGTGCCAGCAGCCCGGACGCATTGAACTATGGCTACACCTTC
j_call: TRBJ1-2
clone_size: NA
d_call: NA
v_call: TRBV7-6

cdr3_aa: CASSSPTGTGVSYEQYF
cdr3_nt: TGTGCCAGCAGCTCACCAACCGGGACAGGGGTTTCCTACGAGCAGTACTTC
j_call: TRBJ2-7
clone_size: NA
d_call: TRBD1
v_call: TRBV5-8

cdr3_aa: CASSETRGGGKLFF
cdr3_nt: TGTGCCAGCAGTGAAACCCGGGGCGGAGGAAAACTGTTTTTT
j_call: TRBJ1-4
clone_size: NA
d_call: NA
v_call: TRBV2

cdr3_aa: CASSSTPGHRPYEQYF
cdr3_nt: TGTGCCAGCAGCTCAACGCCGGGACATCGTCCCTACGAGCAGTACTTC
j_call: TRBJ2-7
clone_size: NA
d_call: NA
v_call: TRBV6-2/TRBV6-3

cdr3_aa: CASIDALGEQYF
cdr3_nt: TGTGCCAGCATTGACGCTTTAGGCGAGCAGTACTTC
j_call: TRBJ2-7
clone_size: NA
d_call: NA
v_call: TRBV28

cdr3_aa: CASIRQGALYEQYF
cdr3_nt: TGTGCCAGCATCCGACAGGGGGCTCTCTACGAGCAGTACTTC
j_call: TRBJ2-7
clone_size: NA
d_call: TRBD1
v_call: TRBV6-5

cdr3_aa: CASSQDLGTYNEQFF
cdr3_nt: TGCGCCAGCAGCCAAGATCTAGGGACCTACAATGAGCAGTTCTTC
j_call: TRBJ2-1
clone_size: NA
d_call: NA
v_call: TRBV4-3

cdr3_aa: CAWSVQGAGELFF
cdr3_nt: TGTGCCTGGAGTGTCCAAGGAGCCGGGGAGCTGTTTTTT
j_call: TRBJ2-2
clone_size: NA
d_call: NA
v_call: TRBV30

cdr3_aa: CASSQRESAGLGYTF
cdr3_nt: TGTGCCAGCAGCCAACGGGAGTCTGCGGGGCTTGGCTACACCTTC
j_call: TRBJ1-2
clone_size: NA
d_call: NA
v_call: TRBV3-1/TRBV3-2

cdr3_aa: CASRVSSSLAPGGLDEQYF
cdr3_nt: TGCGCCAGCAGAGTTAGCTCCTCCCTTGCCCCGGGTGGGTTGGACGAGCAGTACTTC
j_call: TRBJ2-7
clone_size: NA
d_call: NA
v_call: TRBV10-1

cdr3_aa: CASSLGAGVFTEAFF
cdr3_nt: TGTGCCAGCAGCTTAGGGGCCGGGGTATTCACTGAAGCTTTCTTT
j_call: TRBJ1-1
clone_size: NA
d_call: NA
v_call: TRBV7-9

cdr3_aa: CASSLRGHEKLFF
cdr3_nt: TGTGCCAGCAGCCTCAGGGGCCATGAAAAACTGTTTTTT
j_call: TRBJ1-4
clone_size: NA
d_call: NA
v_call: TRBV6-5

cdr3_aa: CATSEPAVRTQYF
cdr3_nt: TGTGCCACCAGTGAGCCCGCCGTTAGGACCCAGTACTTC
j_call: TRBJ2-5
clone_size: once
d_call: NA
v_call: TRBV24-1

cdr3_aa: CASSPDSNYGYTF
cdr3_nt: TGTGCCAGCTCACCTGACAGCAACTATGGCTACACCTTC
j_call: TRBJ1-2
clone_size: NA
d_call: NA
v_call: TRBV18

cdr3_aa: CASSLAPDRDQSTEAFF
cdr3_nt: TGCGCCAGCAGCTTGGCCCCGGACAGGGATCAGTCCACTGAAGCTTTCTTT
j_call: TRBJ1-1
clone_size: NA
d_call: TRBD1
v_call: TRBV5-1

cdr3_aa: CASSVATDPLRGYTF
cdr3_nt: TGTGCCAGCAGCGTAGCTACAGACCCACTAAGGGGCTACACCTTC
j_call: TRBJ1-2
clone_size: NA
d_call: NA
v_call: TRBV9

cdr3_aa: CASRQGGAKNIQYF
cdr3_nt: TGTGCCAGCAGGCAGGGGGGGGCCAAAAACATTCAGTACTTC
j_call: TRBJ2-4
clone_size: NA
d_call: NA
v_call: TRBV6-5

cdr3_aa: CASSSPSGSPLHF
cdr3_nt: TGTGCCAGTAGTTCCCCCTCGGGTTCACCCCTCCACTTT
j_call: TRBJ1-6
clone_size: few
d_call: NA
v_call: TRBV19

cdr3_aa: CASSPAPGTGSGEQFF
cdr3_nt: TGTGCCAGCAGTCCCGCCCCCGGGACAGGGTCGGGTGAGCAGTTCTTC
j_call: TRBJ2-1
clone_size: NA
d_call: TRBD1
v_call: TRBV28

cdr3_aa: CAVAPKVEAEQYF
cdr3_nt: TGTGCCGTAGCTCCAAAGGTGGAGGCCGAGCAGTACTTC
j_call: TRBJ2-7
clone_size: NA
d_call: NA
v_call: TRBV6-6